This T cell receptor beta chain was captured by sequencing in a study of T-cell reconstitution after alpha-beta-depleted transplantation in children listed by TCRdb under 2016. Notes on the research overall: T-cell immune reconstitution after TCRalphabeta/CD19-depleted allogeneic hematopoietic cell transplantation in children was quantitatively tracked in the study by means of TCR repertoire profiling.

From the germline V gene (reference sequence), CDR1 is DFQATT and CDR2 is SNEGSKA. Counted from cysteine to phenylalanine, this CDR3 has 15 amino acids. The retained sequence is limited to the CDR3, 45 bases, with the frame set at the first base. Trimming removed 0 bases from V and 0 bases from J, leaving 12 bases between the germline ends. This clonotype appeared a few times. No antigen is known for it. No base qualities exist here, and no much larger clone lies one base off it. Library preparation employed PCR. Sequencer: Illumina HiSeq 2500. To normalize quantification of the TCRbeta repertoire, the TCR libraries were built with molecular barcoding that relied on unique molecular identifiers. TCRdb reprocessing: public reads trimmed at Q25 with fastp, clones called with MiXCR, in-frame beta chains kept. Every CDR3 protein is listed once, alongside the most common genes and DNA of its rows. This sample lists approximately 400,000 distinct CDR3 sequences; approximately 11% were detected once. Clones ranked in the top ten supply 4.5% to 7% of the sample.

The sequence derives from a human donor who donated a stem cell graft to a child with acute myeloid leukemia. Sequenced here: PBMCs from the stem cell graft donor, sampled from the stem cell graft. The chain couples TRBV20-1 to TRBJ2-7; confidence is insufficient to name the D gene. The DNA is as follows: TGCAGTGCTAGAGACGGCGAGACCAGCTCCTACGAGCAGTACTTC. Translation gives CSARDGETSSYEQYF.